The present T cell receptor (beta chain) was sequenced within a study of blood T cell repertoires in COVID-19. Across the study: T cells, B-cell-depleted T cells, or PBMCs provided the cDNA or gDNA that served as material.

The repertoire was sequenced with immunoSEQ multiplex PCR; TCRdb's copy has only in-frame clones and lacks some. The sample comprises some 250,000 clones, about four fifths of which are singletons, and around 3.5% rests with the top ten. This receptor was identified in a woman between 18 and 29 years old with acute or convalescent COVID-19. Sequencing used peripheral blood.

The CDR3 loop reads CASRKTGSDTEAFF. The DNA of the CDR3 is TGTGCCAGCAGAAAAACAGGGTCGGACACTGAAGCTTTCTTT. The V and J genes are TRBV7-9 and TRBJ1-1; D perhaps matches TRBD1 (6 bases). V lost 6 bases, J lost 3 bases, and 14 bases lay in between. This CDR3 is built from 14 residues. Germline lookup yields CDR1 SEHNR and CDR2 FQNEAQ (reference sequence).